Reported below is one TCR beta chain. The data are from a study of PD-L1 blockade in urothelial cancer. Time point given: peripheral blood 6 weeks after treatment start. The assay was immunoSEQ multiplex PCR, and TCRdb's table has in-frame clones only and misses some. The table includes about 120,000 clones, 85% to 90% detected once. Germline CDR1 SQVTM, CDR2 ANQGSEA. The V gene end was trimmed by 6 bases and the J gene end by 8 bases; junction bases not matched to a gene: 5. This CDR3 has 12 amino acids. The sequence derives from a man between 60 and 70 years old with urothelial cancer. This chain connects TRBV29-1 to TRBJ1-2; 11 bases are shared with TRBD1. The sequences come from PBMCs, collected around atezolizumab (anti-PD-L1) treatment. In nucleotides, the CDR3 is TGCAGCGTCGGACAGGGGGCGAGGGGCTACACCTTC. Its protein is CSVGQGARGYTF.